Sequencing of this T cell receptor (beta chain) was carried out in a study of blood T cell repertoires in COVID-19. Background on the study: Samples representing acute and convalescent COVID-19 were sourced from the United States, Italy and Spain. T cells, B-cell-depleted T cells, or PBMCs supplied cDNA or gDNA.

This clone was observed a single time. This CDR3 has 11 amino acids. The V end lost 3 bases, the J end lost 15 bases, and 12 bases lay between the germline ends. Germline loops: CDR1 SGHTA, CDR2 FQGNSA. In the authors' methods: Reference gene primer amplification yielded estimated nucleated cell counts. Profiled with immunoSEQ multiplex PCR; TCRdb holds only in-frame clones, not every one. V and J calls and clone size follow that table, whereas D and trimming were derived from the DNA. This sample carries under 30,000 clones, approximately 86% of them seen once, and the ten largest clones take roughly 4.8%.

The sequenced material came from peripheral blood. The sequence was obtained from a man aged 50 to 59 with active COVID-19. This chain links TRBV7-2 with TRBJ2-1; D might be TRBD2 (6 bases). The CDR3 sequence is CASSLGGVRFF. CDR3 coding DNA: TGTGCCAGCAGCTTGGGAGGAGTGCGGTTCTTC.